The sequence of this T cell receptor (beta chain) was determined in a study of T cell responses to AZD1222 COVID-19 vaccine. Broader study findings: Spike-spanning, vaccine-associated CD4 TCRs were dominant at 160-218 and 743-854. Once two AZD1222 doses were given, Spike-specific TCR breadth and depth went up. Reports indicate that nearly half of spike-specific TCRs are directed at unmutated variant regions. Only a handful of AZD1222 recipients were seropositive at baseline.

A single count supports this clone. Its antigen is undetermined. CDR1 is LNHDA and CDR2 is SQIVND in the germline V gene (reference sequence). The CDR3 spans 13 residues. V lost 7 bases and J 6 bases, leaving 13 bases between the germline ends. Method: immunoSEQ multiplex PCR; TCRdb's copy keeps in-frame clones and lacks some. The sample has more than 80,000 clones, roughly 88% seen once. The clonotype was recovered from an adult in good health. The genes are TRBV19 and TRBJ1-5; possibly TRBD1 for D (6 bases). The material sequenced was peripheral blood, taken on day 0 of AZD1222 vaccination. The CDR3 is CASTGHAFQPQHF. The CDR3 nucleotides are TGTGCCAGTACGGGACATGCGTTTCAGCCCCAGCATTTT.